A single sample gave rise to the 20 T cell receptor beta chains below, sequenced in a study of T-cell memory formation after mild COVID-19. TCRdb used MiXCR to reprocess the 5' RACE reads, holding one entry per CDR3 protein. The data contain about 390,000 distinct CDR3 sequences, about a sixth of them singletons. Sequencing used PBMCs or a T cell subset sorted from them (not recorded which). The source is a young man who had mild COVID-19 (a few samples of this study predate the infection). Cell type and time point are not known.

This clonotype was detected a few times. The chain has TRBV7-9 and TRBJ1-1; no clear D. Trimming pared 10 bases from V and 5 bases from J, leaving 11 bases between. The CDR3 is 11 residues long. Germline loops: CDR1 SEHNR, CDR2 FQNEAQ (reference sequence). The CDR3 DNA reads TGTGCCACCTCAGGTTTAACTGAAGCTTTCTTT. This codes for CATSGLTEAFF.

The chain recombines TRBV25-1 with TRBJ1-1; 7 nucleotides align to TRBD1. This CDR3 is 15 amino acids long. The V and J ends lost 5 bases and 1 base, in that order; junction bases with no gene match: 7. Germline V gene data show CDR1 as MGHDK and CDR2 as SYGVNS. The CDR3 DNA sequence: TGTGCCAGCAGTCCATCGACAGGGAGGAACACTGAAGCTTTCTTT. This gives the protein CASSPSTGRNTEAFF.

This chain uses TRBV6-1 with TRBJ2-3; D remains ambiguous. Germline CDR1 is MNHNS and CDR2 is SASEGT. The CDR3 runs to 14 residues. Trimming shortened V by 0 bases and J by 2 bases, and 6 bases separated the two germline ends. CDR3: CASSEAPVTDTQYF. Here the CDR3 DNA reads TGTGCCAGCAGTGAAGCGCCTGTCACAGATACGCAGTATTTT.

This clonotype was seen only a few times. This chain connects TRBV12-3 or TRBV12-4 to TRBJ1-2; tentatively, D is TRBD1 (6 bases). V gave up 6 bases and J gave up 8 bases, with 16 bases separating them. This CDR3 is built from 13 residues. This chain's CDR3 is CASSPGHQAGYTF. As DNA, the CDR3 is TGTGCCAGCAGCCCGGGACACCAGGCGGGCTACACCTTC.

This clonotype was recorded many times. V and J are TRBV5-1 and TRBJ1-1; D might be TRBD1 (5 bases). CDR1 is SGHRS, CDR2 YFSETQ, per germline. This CDR3 spans 15 amino acids. The germline V and J ends were trimmed by 6 bases and 4 bases, with 19 bases remaining between them. As DNA, the CDR3 is TGCGCCAGCATCAACGGGGGGTCAGGGAGCACTGAAGCTTTCTTT. Encoded protein: CASINGGSGSTEAFF. Drawing the rest from reference TRBV5-1 and TRBJ1-1, the complete variable domain is KAGVTQTPRYLIKTRGQQVTLSCSPISGHRSVSWYQQTPGQGLQFLFEYFSETQRNKGNFPGRFSGRQFSNSRSEMNVSTLELGDSALYLCASINGGSGSTEAFFGQGTRLTVV.

The chain uses TRBV20-1 and TRBJ1-3; no clear D gene. V gave up 1 base and J gave up 0 bases, with 7 bases separating them. This CDR3 comprises 14 residues. Germline V lookup: CDR1 DFQATT, CDR2 SNEGSKA (reference sequence). For the CDR3, the DNA is TGCAGTGCTAGAGCAGGAGGCTCTGGAAACACCATATATTTT. This codes for CSARAGGSGNTIYF.

This clonotype occurred a few times. Here the CDR3 reads CASSLAGSGNTIYF. The CDR3 coding sequence is TGCGCCAGCAGCTTGGCCGGCTCTGGAAACACCATATATTTT. This sequence joins TRBV5-1 and TRBJ1-3; the D is unclear. The germline V gene has CDR1 SGHRS and CDR2 YFSETQ. V was clipped by 0 bases and J by 0 bases, with 4 bases between them. This CDR3 spans 14 amino acids.

The V call is TRBV5-4, the J call TRBJ2-7; tentative D call: TRBD1 (5 bases). V lost 1 base and J 7 bases, leaving 9 bases between the germline ends. This CDR3 is built from 12 residues. Germline lookup yields CDR1 SGHNT and CDR2 YYREEE (reference sequence). CDR3 coding DNA: TGTGCCAGCAGCTTGCGGCAGGGAGAGCAGTACGTC. As protein: CASSLRQGEQYV.

This clonotype was observed a handful of times. The chain joins TRBV29-1 to TRBJ2-2, with D perhaps matching TRBD2 (5 bases). V lost 7 bases, J lost 0 bases, and 12 bases lay in between. Germline V gene lookup returns CDR1 SQVTM and CDR2 ANQGSEA. CDR3 size: 14 residues. The CDR3: CSARGSSNTGELFF. In DNA, the CDR3 is TGCAGCGCCCGAGGGTCCTCGAACACCGGGGAGCTGTTTTTT.

This clonotype was counted only a few times. V and J are TRBV6-2 or TRBV6-3 and TRBJ2-7, with D possibly called TRBD1 or TRBD2 (5 bases each). The CDR3 is 15 amino acids. The germline V gene has CDR1 MNHEY and CDR2 SVGEGT. Trimming left V 4 bases short and J 1 base short, with 14 bases between. The CDR3 protein is CASSFTRDGSYEQYV. CDR3 nucleotide sequence: TGTGCCAGCAGTTTCACCCGGGACGGATCCTACGAGCAGTACGTC.

V and J are TRBV24-1 and TRBJ1-2; 8 nucleotides match TRBD1. Germline V lookup: CDR1 KGHDR, CDR2 SFDVKD. The CDR3 consists of 15 residues. V dropped 4 bases and J dropped 5; count of bases not matched to a gene: 8. CDR3 coding DNA: TGTGCCACCAGTGACCCTGCCAGGGGGCATTATGGCTACACCTTC. Translated, it gives CATSDPARGHYGYTF.

This clonotype appeared a few times. This chain joins TRBV20-1 and TRBJ1-6, with a possible D match to TRBD1 (6 bases). Germline V gene lookup returns CDR1 DFQATT and CDR2 SNEGSKA (reference sequence). The length of the CDR3 is 15 residues. V shed 5 bases and J shed 7 bases, with 18 bases lying between them. The CDR3 DNA follows: TGCAGTGCTTGGACAGCCATAGACCTAAATTCACCCCTCCACTTT. Translating gives CSAWTAIDLNSPLHF.

This clonotype was detected only a few times. The chain combines TRBV29-1 with TRBJ2-7; maybe TRBD1 (5 bases). V was clipped by 4 bases and J by 7 bases, with 20 bases between them. Germline CDR1 is SQVTM and CDR2 is ANQGSEA. The CDR3 runs to 14 residues. CDR3: CSVVNRQSMGEQYF. CDR3 nucleotides: TGCAGCGTTGTAAATCGACAGTCGATGGGAGAGCAGTACTTC.

This clonotype was seen only a few times. The chain employs TRBV4-1 and TRBJ2-7; D is possibly TRBD2 (5 bases). Germline CDR1 MGHRA, CDR2 YSYEKL. Trimming stripped 5 bases from V and 9 bases from J, with 23 bases between. This CDR3 spans 15 amino acids. CDR3 in amino acids: CASSSLVVGSGGQYF. The CDR3 nucleotides read TGCGCCAGCAGCTCCCTTGTAGTTGGGAGTGGCGGGCAGTACTTC.

V gene TRBV7-2 combines with J gene TRBJ1-2; TRBD1 matches 12 bases. V lost 8 bases and J lost 4; bases outside the gene matches: 8. There are 15 residues in the CDR3. The germline V gene has CDR1 SGHTA and CDR2 FQGNSA. The CDR3 here is CASLPGGQGAYGYTF. In nucleotides, the CDR3 is TGTGCCAGCCTCCCAGGGGGACAGGGGGCCTATGGCTACACCTTC.

This clonotype was seen at least ten times. The rearrangement uses TRBV12-3 or TRBV12-4 and TRBJ2-2; D is possibly TRBD1 (6 bases). The V gene lost 8 bases and the J gene lost 4 bases, with 17 bases spanning the gap. CDR3 length: 15 residues. The CDR3, as DNA: TGTGCCAGCTTGGGTCACAGGGCTGCCACCGGGGAGCTGTTTTTT. It codes for CASLGHRAATGELFF.

The V call is TRBV28, the J call TRBJ2-7; D may match TRBD1 or TRBD2 (5 bases each). Trimming cost V 5 bases and J 0 bases, with 14 bases left between them. This CDR3 contains 15 residues. The germline V gene encodes CDR1 MDHEN and CDR2 SYDVKM. This chain's CDR3 is CASSHNWGSSYEQYV. The DNA for the CDR3 is TGTGCCAGCAGTCACAACTGGGGGAGCTCCTACGAGCAGTACGTC.

This clonotype was picked up a small number of times. The CDR3 here is CASSLERDTEAFF. The DNA for the CDR3 is TGTGCCAGCAGCTTGGAACGGGACACTGAAGCTTTCTTT. This chain links TRBV11-2 with TRBJ1-1; D gene uncertain. V lost 3 bases and J lost 3, with 8 bases in between. This CDR3 region has 13 residues. Germline CDR1 is SGHAT and CDR2 is FQNNGV.

This clonotype was detected a few times. This chain links TRBV29-1 with TRBJ1-2, with D uncertain. Trimming left V 4 bases short and J 4 bases short, with 10 bases between. This CDR3 spans 12 amino acids. Germline V CDR1 and CDR2: SQVTM, ANQGSEA. CDR3 in DNA: TGCAGCGTTGGAGGGCTGAGCTATGGCTACACCTTC. Its protein is CSVGGLSYGYTF.

The sample holds many counts of this clonotype. The gene calls are TRBV7-2 and TRBJ2-1; D might be TRBD2 (6 bases). V lost 1 base and J lost 2, with 9 bases in between. This CDR3 comprises 15 residues. Germline V gene lookup returns CDR1 SGHTA and CDR2 FQGNSA. CDR3 residues: CASSLVSGAYNEQFF. CDR3 in DNA: TGTGCCAGCAGCTTAGTGTCGGGAGCCTACAATGAGCAGTTCTTC. Full variable domain (outside the CDR3, taken from reference TRBV7-2 and TRBJ2-1): GAGVSQSPSNKVTEKGKDVELRCDPISGHTALYWYRQSLGQGLEFLIYFQGNSAPDKSGLPSDRFSAERTGGSVSTLTIQRTQQEDSAVYLCASSLVSGAYNEQFFGPGTRLTVL.